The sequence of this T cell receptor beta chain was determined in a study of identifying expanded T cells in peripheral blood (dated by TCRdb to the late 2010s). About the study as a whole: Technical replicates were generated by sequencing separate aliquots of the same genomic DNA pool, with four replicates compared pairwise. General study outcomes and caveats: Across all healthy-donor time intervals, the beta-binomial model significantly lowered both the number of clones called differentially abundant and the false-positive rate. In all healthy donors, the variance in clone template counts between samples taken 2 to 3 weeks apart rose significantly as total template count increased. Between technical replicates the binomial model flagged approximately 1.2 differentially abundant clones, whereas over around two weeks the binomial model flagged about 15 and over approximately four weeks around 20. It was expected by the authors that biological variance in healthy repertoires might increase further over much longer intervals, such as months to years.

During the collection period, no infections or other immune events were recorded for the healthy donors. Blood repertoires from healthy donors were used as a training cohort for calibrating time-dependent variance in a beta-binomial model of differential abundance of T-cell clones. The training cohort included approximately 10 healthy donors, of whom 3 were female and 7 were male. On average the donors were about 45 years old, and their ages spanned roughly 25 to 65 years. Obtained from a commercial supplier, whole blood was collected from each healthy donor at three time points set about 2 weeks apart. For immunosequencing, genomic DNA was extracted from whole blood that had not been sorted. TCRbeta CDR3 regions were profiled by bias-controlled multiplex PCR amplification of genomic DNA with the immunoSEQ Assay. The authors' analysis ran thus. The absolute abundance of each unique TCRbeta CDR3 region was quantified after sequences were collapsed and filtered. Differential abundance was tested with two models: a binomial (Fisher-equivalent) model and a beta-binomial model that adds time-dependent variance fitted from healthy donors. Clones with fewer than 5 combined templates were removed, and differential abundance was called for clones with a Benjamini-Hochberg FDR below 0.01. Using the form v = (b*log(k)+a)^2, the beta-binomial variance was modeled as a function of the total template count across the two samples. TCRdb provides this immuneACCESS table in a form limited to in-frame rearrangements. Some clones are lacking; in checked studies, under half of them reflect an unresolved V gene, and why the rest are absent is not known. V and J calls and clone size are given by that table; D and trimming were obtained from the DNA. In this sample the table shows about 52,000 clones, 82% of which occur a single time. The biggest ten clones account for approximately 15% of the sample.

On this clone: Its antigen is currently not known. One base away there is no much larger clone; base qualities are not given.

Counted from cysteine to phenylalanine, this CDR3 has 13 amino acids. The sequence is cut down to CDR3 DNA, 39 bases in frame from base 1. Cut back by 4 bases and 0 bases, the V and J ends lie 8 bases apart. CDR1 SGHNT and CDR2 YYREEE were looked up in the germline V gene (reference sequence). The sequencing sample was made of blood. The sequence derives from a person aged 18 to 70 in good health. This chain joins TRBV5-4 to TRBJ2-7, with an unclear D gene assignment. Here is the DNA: TGTGCCAGCAGCGCGGACGGCTCCTACGAGCAGTACTTC. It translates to CASSADGSYEQYF.